This T cell receptor (beta chain) comes out of a study of vaccination and CD4 T cells after COVID-19. In the study overall: With a range of 35 to 161, the median interval from diagnosis to drawing post-COVID samples was approximately 91 days.

The V end lost 0 bases, the J end lost 2 bases, and 2 bases lay between the germline ends. Germline values: CDR1 MNHEY, CDR2 SMNVEV (reference sequence). The CDR3 has 13 residues. Treatment specified: approximately nine-day PBMC culture with coronavirus spike peptide pools or control peptides (ViraFEST assay). With respect to this clonotype: Its target is unknown.

Researchers used the Oncomine TCR Beta short-read assay to sequence DNA from cultured CD4+ T cells. MiXCR was run by TCRdb on the PCR reads, yielding one entry per CDR3 protein. The sample carries some 20,000 distinct CDR3 sequences, around 45% recorded once. The genes are TRBV27 and TRBJ1-5, with D unresolved. The sequenced sample consisted of CD4+ T cells from blood, cultured in vitro. This receptor was obtained from a human donor who had recovered from COVID-19. In DNA, the CDR3 is TGTGCCAGCAGTTTATCTCGCAATCAGCCCCAGCATTTT. Amino acid sequence: CASSLSRNQPQHF.